This T cell receptor beta chain emerged from a study of blood T cell repertoires in COVID-19. As for the study in general: Sources were T cells, B-cell-depleted T cells, or PBMCs; the material itself was cDNA or gDNA.

J gave up 8 bases and V 1 base, and 3 bases lay outside the gene matches. The germline V gene encodes CDR1 SGHAT and CDR2 FQNNGV. The CDR3 extends over 14 amino acids. Study processing details: Reference gene primer amplification yielded estimated nucleated cell counts. Libraries were prepared by immunoSEQ multiplex PCR; TCRdb keeps only in-frame clonotypes and omits some of them. The V and J calls and clone size are taken from that table; D and trimming were inferred from the DNA. The sample lists around 130,000 clones; 75% to 80% were seen once. This sequence joins TRBV11-2 and TRBJ1-4; 8 positions agree with TRBD1. This TCR was sampled from a human donor in a cohort sampled during active COVID-19. Material: peripheral blood. CDR3 region: CASSLGTGSEKLFF. Written as DNA, the CDR3 is TGTGCCAGCAGCTTAGGGACAGGGAGCGAAAAACTGTTTTTT.